The 20 T cell receptor beta chains in this list originate from one sample, sequenced in a study of read filtering for tumor transcriptome and immune sequencing. From 350 to 500 ng of RNA, a library with molecular barcoded alpha/delta and beta/gamma adaptors was made. Each CDR3 protein gets one entry after TCRdb re-called the reads with MiXCR. Altogether 35,000 to 50,000 distinct CDR3 sequences are present, over 11% being singletons, with the ten largest covering around 7%. What was sequenced was a population of CD138-negative cells sorted from bone marrow. All receptors come from a donor aged 40 or over with multiple myeloma.

This clonotype was observed a handful of times. The V and J genes are TRBV9 and TRBJ2-5, with a weak D call TRBD1 (6 bases). Looked up from germline, CDR1 is SGDLS and CDR2 is YYNGEE. The CDR3 contains 13 residues. Trimming shortened V by 4 bases and J by 7 bases, and 14 bases separated the two germline ends. In DNA, the CDR3 is TGTGCCAGCAGCCCGCGGACAGACGGGACCCAGTACTTC. Residues: CASSPRTDGTQYF.

This clonotype came up many times. J is TRBJ1-5 and V is TRBV4-1; D gene uncertain. Germline CDR1 is MGHRA and CDR2 is YSYEKL. With 4 bases removed from V and 0 bases from J, the gap between germline ends came to 10 bases. This CDR3 is built from 15 residues. The CDR3 protein is CASSPSDFSNQPQHF. The CDR3, as DNA: TGCGCCAGCAGCCCGTCGGATTTTAGCAATCAGCCCCAGCATTTT.

The CDR3 DNA reads as TGTGCCAGCGGCCCCGGGACAGGGGTCGGGCCCGCCAAAAACATTCAGTACTTC. Residues: CASGPGTGVGPAKNIQYF. This chain joins TRBV7-3 and TRBJ2-4, with 10 bases matching TRBD1. CDR3 length: 18 residues. V shed 8 bases, J shed 1 base, and the junction held 14 bases outside the gene matches. CDR1 and CDR2 (germline): SGHTA, FQGTGA.

This clonotype appeared many times. The chain uses TRBV6-6 and TRBJ1-4; D is ambiguous. V shed 10 bases and J shed 5 bases, with 11 bases lying between them. The CDR3 runs 12 residues. The germline gives CDR1 MNHNY, CDR2 SVGAGI (reference sequence). The CDR3 reads CAIGVLNEKLFF. As DNA, the CDR3 is TGTGCCATCGGGGTCTTGAATGAAAAACTGTTTTTT.

The table lists this clonotype with many counts. V and J are TRBV29-1 and TRBJ2-5; the D is unclear. The germline CDR1 and CDR2 sequences are SQVTM and ANQGSEA. Trimming left V 1 base short and J 5 bases short, with 11 bases between. The CDR3 is 13 amino acids. In nucleotides, the CDR3 is TGCAGCGTTGAAGGGCCCATAGGGGAGACCCAGTACTTC. Translated: CSVEGPIGETQYF. Based on the CDR3 plus reference TRBV29-1 and TRBJ2-5, the full variable domain is SAVISQKPSRDICQRGTSLTIQCQVDSQVTMMFWYRQQPGQSLTLIATANQGSEATYESGFVIDKFPISRPNLTFSTLTVSNMSPEDSSIYLCSVEGPIGETQYFGPGTRLLVL.

Concerning this clonotype: One end of the junction fails to match germline, which may point to a read error. This sequence joins TRBV27 and TRBJ2-5; D perhaps matches TRBD2 (7 bases). The CDR3 is made up of 19 amino acids. Germline V gene data show CDR1 as MNHEY and CDR2 as SMNVEV (reference sequence). For the CDR3, the DNA is TGTGCCGGCAGTCGGGGAAAGGGGGGGGGTACGATTGATCAAGAGACCCAGTACTTC. Translated, it gives CAGSRGKGGGTIDQETQYF.

This clonotype was counted a few times. The V call is TRBV20-1, the J call TRBJ2-3; D may correspond to TRBD1 or TRBD2 (6 bases each). Looked up from germline, CDR1 is DFQATT and CDR2 is SNEGSKA (reference sequence). V lost 3 bases and J 1 base, leaving 17 bases between the germline ends. The CDR3 runs 16 residues. CDR3 loop: CSASSLTRGGTDTQYF. The CDR3 nucleotides read TGCAGTGCTAGCTCCCTTACTAGGGGGGGCACAGATACGCAGTATTTT.

The chain combines TRBV7-9 with TRBJ1-3; 7 nucleotides align to TRBD1. V trimming: 2 bases; J trimming: 6 bases; junction bases outside the gene matches: 13. The germline CDR1 and CDR2 sequences are SEHNR and FQNEAQ (reference sequence). This CDR3 has 17 amino acids. CDR3 sequence: CASSLLKTGQAENTIYF. The CDR3 nucleotides are TGTGCCAGCAGCTTACTTAAAACCGGACAGGCCGAAAACACCATATATTTT. Based on the CDR3 plus reference TRBV7-9 and TRBJ1-3, the full variable domain is DTGVSQNPRHKITKRGQNVTFRCDPISEHNRLYWYRQTLGQGPEFLTYFQNEAQLEKSRLLSDRFSAERPKGSFSTLEIQRTEQGDSAMYLCASSLLKTGQAENTIYFGEGSWLTVV.

Concerning this clonotype itself: A much more abundant neighbour one base away suggests this may be a read error. The V call is TRBV7-8, the J call TRBJ1-5, with D possibly matching TRBD1 (6 bases). V lost 5 bases and J 5 bases, leaving 22 bases between the germline ends. Germline V gives CDR1 SGHVS, CDR2 FQNEAQ. CDR3 length: 17 amino acids. CDR3 coding DNA: TGTGCCAGCAGCCCGCGATCCCCGGACAGCCGAGATCAGCCCCAGCATTTT. It translates to CASSPRSPDSRDQPQHF.

This clonotype was seen at least ten times. The chain couples TRBV7-3 to TRBJ2-2; tentatively, D is TRBD1 (5 bases). This CDR3 region has 13 residues. Germline V gene lookup returns CDR1 SGHTA and CDR2 FQGTGA. V gave up 4 bases and J gave up 4 bases, with 7 bases separating them. The CDR3 sequence is CASSSQGTGELFF. CDR3 DNA sequence: TGTGCCAGCAGCTCGCAGGGCACCGGGGAGCTGTTTTTT.

This clonotype was counted at least ten times. In DNA, the CDR3 is TGCGCCAGCAGCCAAGATGGAAGAGGGTTCACTGAAGCTTTCTTT. Translation: CASSQDGRGFTEAFF. The V gene is TRBV4-1, the J gene TRBJ1-1; D remains ambiguous. V shed 0 bases and J shed 4 bases, with 12 bases lying between them. Germline V lookup: CDR1 MGHRA, CDR2 YSYEKL. The CDR3 is made up of 15 amino acids.

About this clonotype itself: Since the CDR3 does not end with the conserved phenylalanine or tryptophan, this likely comes from a read error. The chain has TRBV7-2 and TRBJ2-2; D is tentatively TRBD1 or TRBD2 (5 bases each). The CDR3 totals 19 residues. Germline loops: CDR1 SGHTA, CDR2 FQGNSA. Trimming stripped 2 bases from V and 4 bases from J, with 23 bases between. The CDR3: CASSLYSRDPQRGTGELFS. The CDR3 DNA follows: TGTGCCAGCAGCTTATATTCCCGGGACCCTCAACGGGGCACCGGGGAGCTGTTTTCT.

In this sample, this clonotype turned up a few times. This rearrangement joins TRBV6-2 or TRBV6-3 to TRBJ2-2; 7 bases are a match to TRBD2. The CDR3 length is 14 residues. Germline V gene lookup returns CDR1 MNHEY and CDR2 SVGEGT. The ends lost 6 bases at V and 4 bases at J; junction bases unmatched: 5. Here the CDR3 reads CASRGRGVTGELFF. CDR3 coding DNA: TGTGCCAGCAGGGGCCGGGGGGTCACCGGGGAGCTGTTTTTT.

Many counts were recorded for this clonotype. V gene TRBV28 combines with J gene TRBJ2-7; D gene ambiguous. The ends were cut back, 5 bases at V and 2 bases at J, with 4 bases in the middle. This CDR3 comprises 11 residues. CDR1 and CDR2 from the germline V gene are MDHEN and SYDVKM. The CDR3 reads CASSAPYEQYF. CDR3 in DNA: TGTGCCAGCAGTGCGCCCTACGAGCAGTACTTC.

This clonotype was seen many times. The V call is TRBV28, the J call TRBJ1-2; 8 bases fit TRBD1. The ends lost 8 bases at V and 4 bases at J; junction bases unmatched: 3. Germline V gene lookup returns CDR1 MDHEN and CDR2 SYDVKM. The CDR3 totals 12 residues. CDR3 residues: CASEGQAYGYTF. CDR3 DNA sequence: TGTGCCAGCGAGGGACAGGCCTATGGCTACACCTTC.

This clonotype has at least ten counts. The rearrangement links TRBV12-3 or TRBV12-4 to TRBJ2-7, with D possibly being TRBD2 (6 bases). Trimming cost V 3 bases and J 4 bases, with 19 bases left between them. CDR3 size: 16 residues. The CDR3 loop reads CASSFRGSRLGYEQYF. DNA of the CDR3: TGTGCCAGCAGTTTTCGGGGGAGCCGCCTCGGGTACGAGCAGTACTTC.

This clonotype was recorded at least ten times. The chain links TRBV30 to TRBJ2-7; tentatively, D is TRBD1 (6 bases). The V end was cut by 0 bases, the J end by 1 base, with 10 bases between. This CDR3 has 14 residues. Germline V gene lookup returns CDR1 GTSNPN and CDR2 SVGIG (reference sequence). This CDR3 reads CAWSVQGGSYEQYF. In nucleotides, the CDR3 is TGTGCCTGGAGTGTACAAGGGGGATCCTACGAGCAGTACTTC.

The table lists this clonotype with many counts. The gene calls are TRBV18 and TRBJ1-1, with D possibly matching TRBD1 (6 bases). The V and J ends lost 3 bases and 4 bases respectively, with 12 bases between them. Germline V gene lookup returns CDR1 KGHSH and CDR2 LQKENI. The CDR3 spans 14 residues. The CDR3 coding sequence is TGTGCCAGCTCACCGAGGGGGATCGGCACTGAAGCTTTCTTT. This translates into CASSPRGIGTEAFF.

In this sample, this clonotype turned up many times. The chain employs TRBV7-9 and TRBJ2-2; the match to TRBD1 covers 9 bases. V gave up 0 bases and J gave up 4 bases; unmatched junction bases: 3. The germline gives CDR1 SEHNR, CDR2 FQNEAQ (reference sequence). CDR3 length: 16 residues. The CDR3 loop reads CASSLAPGQGTGELFF. DNA for the CDR3: TGTGCCAGCAGCTTAGCCCCGGGACAGGGCACCGGGGAGCTGTTTTTT.

This clonotype was seen a few times. The rearrangement joins TRBV7-2 to TRBJ2-3; a possible D gene is TRBD2 (6 bases). CDR3 length equals 15 residues. Per the germline V gene, CDR1 is SGHTA and CDR2 is FQGNSA. Trimming left V 5 bases short and J 2 bases short, with 14 bases between. CDR3 sequence: CASSRPGLNTDTQYF. The CDR3 bases are TGTGCCAGCAGCCGGCCGGGACTGAACACAGATACGCAGTATTTT.